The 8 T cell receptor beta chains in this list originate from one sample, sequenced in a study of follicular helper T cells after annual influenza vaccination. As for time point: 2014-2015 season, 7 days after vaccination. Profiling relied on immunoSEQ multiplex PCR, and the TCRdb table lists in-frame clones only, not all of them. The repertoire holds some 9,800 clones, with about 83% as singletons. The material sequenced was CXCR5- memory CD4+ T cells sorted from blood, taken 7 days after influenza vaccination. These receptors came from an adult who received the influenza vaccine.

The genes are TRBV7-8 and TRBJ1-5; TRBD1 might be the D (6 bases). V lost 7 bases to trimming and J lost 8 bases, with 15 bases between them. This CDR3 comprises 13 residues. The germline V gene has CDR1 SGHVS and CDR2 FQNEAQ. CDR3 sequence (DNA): TGTGCCAGCAAGGGGGGGGCTGGGGAGCCCCAGCATTTT. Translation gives CASKGGAGEPQHF.

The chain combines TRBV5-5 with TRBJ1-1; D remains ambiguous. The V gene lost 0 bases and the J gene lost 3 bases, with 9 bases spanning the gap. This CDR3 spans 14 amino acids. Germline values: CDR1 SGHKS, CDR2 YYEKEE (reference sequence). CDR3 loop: CASSLATLDTEAFF. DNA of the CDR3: TGTGCCAGCAGCTTGGCCACCCTAGACACTGAAGCTTTCTTT. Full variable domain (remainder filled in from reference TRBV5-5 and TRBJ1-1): DAGVTQSPTHLIKTRGQQVTLRCSPISGHKSVSWYQQVLGQGPQFIFQYYEKEERGRGNFPDRFSARQFPNYSSELNVNALLLGDSALYLCASSLATLDTEAFFGQGTRLTVV.

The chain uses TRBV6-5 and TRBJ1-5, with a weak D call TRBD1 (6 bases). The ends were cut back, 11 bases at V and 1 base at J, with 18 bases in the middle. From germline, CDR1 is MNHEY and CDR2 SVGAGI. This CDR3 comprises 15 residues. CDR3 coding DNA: TGTGCCGGATCCTACCACAGGGAGAGCAATCAGCCCCAGCATTTT. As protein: CAGSYHRESNQPQHF.

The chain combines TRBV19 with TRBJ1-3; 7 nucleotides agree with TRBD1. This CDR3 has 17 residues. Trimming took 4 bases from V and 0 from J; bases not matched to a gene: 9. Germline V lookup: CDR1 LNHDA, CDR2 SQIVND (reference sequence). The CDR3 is CASSTQQGSFSGNTIYF. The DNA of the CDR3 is TGTGCCAGTAGTACCCAACAGGGGTCCTTCTCTGGAAACACCATATATTTT.

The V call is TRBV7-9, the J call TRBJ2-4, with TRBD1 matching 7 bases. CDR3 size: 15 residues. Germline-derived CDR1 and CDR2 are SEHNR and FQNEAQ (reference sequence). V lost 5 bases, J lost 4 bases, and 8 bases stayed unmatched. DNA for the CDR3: TGTGCCAGCAGCCAGCCGACAGGGTCTAAAAACATTCAGTACTTC. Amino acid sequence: CASSQPTGSKNIQYF.

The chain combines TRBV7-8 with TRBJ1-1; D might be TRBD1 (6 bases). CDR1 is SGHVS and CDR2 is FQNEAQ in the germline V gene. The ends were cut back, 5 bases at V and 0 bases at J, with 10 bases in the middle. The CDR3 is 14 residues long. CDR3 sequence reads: CASSPTGMNTEAFF. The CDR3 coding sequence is TGTGCCAGCAGCCCGACAGGAATGAACACTGAAGCTTTCTTT.

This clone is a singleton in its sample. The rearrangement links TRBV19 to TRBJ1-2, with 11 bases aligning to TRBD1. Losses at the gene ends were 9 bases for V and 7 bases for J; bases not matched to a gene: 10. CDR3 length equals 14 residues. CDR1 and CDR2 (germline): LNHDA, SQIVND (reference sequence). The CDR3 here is CASDLRDRGFGYTF. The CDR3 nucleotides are TGTGCCAGCGACCTCCGGGACAGGGGGTTTGGCTACACCTTC.

CDR3 residues: CASSIPGGRLLGGYTF. CDR3 nucleotide sequence: TGTGCCAGCAGCATCCCAGGGGGCCGTCTCCTTGGTGGCTACACCTTC. This chain connects TRBV21-1 to TRBJ1-2; the D segment call TRBD1 is taken from the table without a DNA check. TRBV21-1 is given as a pseudogene. The CDR3 runs to 16 residues.